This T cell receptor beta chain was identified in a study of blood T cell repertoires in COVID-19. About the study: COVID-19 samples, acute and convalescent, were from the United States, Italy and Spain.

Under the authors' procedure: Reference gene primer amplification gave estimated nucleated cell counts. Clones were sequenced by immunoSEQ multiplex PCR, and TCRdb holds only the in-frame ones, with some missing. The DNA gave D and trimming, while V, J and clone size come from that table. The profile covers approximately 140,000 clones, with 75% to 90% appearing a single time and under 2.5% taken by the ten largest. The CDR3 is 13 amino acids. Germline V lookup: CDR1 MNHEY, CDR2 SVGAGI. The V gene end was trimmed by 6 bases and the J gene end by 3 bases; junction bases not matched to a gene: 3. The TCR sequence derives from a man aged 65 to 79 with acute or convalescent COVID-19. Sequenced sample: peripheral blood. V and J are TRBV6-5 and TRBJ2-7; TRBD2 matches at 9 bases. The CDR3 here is CASRFSGSYEQYF. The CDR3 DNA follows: TGTGCCAGCAGGTTTAGCGGGAGCTACGAGCAGTACTTC.